Listed here are 19 T cell receptor beta chains from one sample, sequenced in a study of beta chain features in type 1 diabetes. Notes on the study in general: TCRB CDR3s were moderately but significantly shorter in Type 1 diabetes patients in all four CD4+ subsets.

Sequenced material consisted of expressed TCRB transcripts (all of the isolated RNA was reverse transcribed). Generated by immunoSEQ multiplex PCR, the TCRdb table keeps only in-frame clones and is missing some. The sample contains about 300,000 clones, about 14% of which appear only once. Their target antigens are unknown. The source material was naive CD4+ T cells from blood. The receptor set was obtained from a woman aged 18-29 years with type 1 diabetes.

The chain is built from TRBV4-1 and TRBJ2-5, with D maybe TRBD1 (5 bases). The CDR3 spans 13 residues. The V gene lost 1 base and the J gene lost 3 bases, with 6 bases spanning the gap. Germline lookup yields CDR1 MGHRA and CDR2 YSYEKL. Here the CDR3 reads CASSQAGKETQYF. The CDR3, as DNA: TGCGCCAGCAGCCAAGCAGGGAAAGAGACCCAGTACTTC.

This chain joins TRBV7-9 and TRBJ2-5; 10 bases are shared with TRBD2. This CDR3 spans 19 amino acids. From germline, CDR1 is SEHNR and CDR2 FQNEAQ (reference sequence). V shed 1 base and J 4 bases; nucleotides not matched to a gene: 15. The CDR3 bases are TGTGCCAGCAGCTTAGTCTCCGTCGCGCGAGCGGGAGGGCGAGAGACCCAGTACTTC. Translated: CASSLVSVARAGGRETQYF.

The chain employs TRBV7-2 and TRBJ2-7, with D maybe TRBD2 (6 bases). The CDR3 loop spans 13 amino acids. Germline V lookup: CDR1 SGHTA, CDR2 FQGNSA. The V end lost 6 bases, the J end lost 1 base, and 10 bases lay between the germline ends. In DNA, the CDR3 is TGTGCCAGCAGACCGGGGGAGTCCTACGAGCAGTACTTC. Encoded protein: CASRPGESYEQYF.

The chain recombines TRBV9 with TRBJ2-2; D is possibly TRBD2 (5 bases). The CDR3 extends over 14 amino acids. V was pared by 2 bases and J by 7 bases, with 12 bases between. Germline V CDR1 and CDR2: SGDLS, YYNGEE. The CDR3 sequence is CASSVYSGGGELFF. In DNA form, the CDR3 reads TGTGCCAGCAGCGTTTACAGCGGCGGCGGGGAGCTGTTTTTT.

The chain links TRBV5-1 to TRBJ2-7; 10 bases agree with TRBD1. V shed 3 bases and J 1 base; nucleotides not matched to a gene: 4. From germline, CDR1 is SGHRS and CDR2 YFSETQ. The CDR3 loop spans 15 amino acids. The DNA for the CDR3 is TGCGCCAGCAGCTGGCGGACAGGGGGTTCCTACGAGCAGTACTTC. Encoded protein: CASSWRTGGSYEQYF.

This clone was detected only a few times. The rearrangement links TRBV19 to TRBJ1-5; D is perhaps TRBD1 (6 bases). The CDR3 extends over 16 amino acids. Germline CDR1 reads LNHDA; CDR2 reads SQIVND (reference sequence). V was clipped by 2 bases and J by 2 bases, with 13 bases between them. The CDR3: CASSIRSAGGNQPQHF. The CDR3, as DNA: TGTGCCAGTAGTATAAGGTCGGCAGGGGGCAATCAGCCCCAGCATTTT. Complete variable domain (other parts from reference TRBV19 and TRBJ1-5): DGGITQSPKYLFRKEGQNVTLSCEQNLNHDAMYWYRQDPGQGLRLIYYSQIVNDFQKGDIAEGYSVSREKKESFPLTVTSAQKNPTAFYLCASSIRSAGGNQPQHFGDGTRLSIL.

V gene TRBV28 combines with J gene TRBJ1-5; D possibly corresponds to TRBD1 (6 bases). The CDR3 spans 16 residues. Trimming shortened V by 6 bases and J by 0 bases, and 15 bases separated the two germline ends. Germline V gene sequence: CDR1 MDHEN, CDR2 SYDVKM. The CDR3 DNA is TGTGCCAGCAGACCGAGACAGGACCTTAGCAATCAGCCCCAGCATTTT. Amino acids: CASRPRQDLSNQPQHF.

V usage is TRBV28 and J usage is TRBJ2-5, with 9 positions matching TRBD1. J gave up 5 bases and V 4 bases, and 8 bases lay outside the gene matches. Germline CDR1 is MDHEN and CDR2 is SYDVKM. This CDR3 region has 15 residues. In nucleotides, the CDR3 is TGTGCCAGCAGTTCGAGGGACAGGGTCGGGGAGACCCAGTACTTC. Its translation is CASSSRDRVGETQYF.

In this sample, this clone turned up a few times. V usage is TRBV27 and J usage is TRBJ2-1, with D tentatively TRBD2 (6 bases). Deletions cut 6 bases from V and 10 bases from J, with 22 bases between. Germline CDR1 MNHEY, CDR2 SMNVEV (reference sequence). The CDR3 has 15 amino acids. DNA for the CDR3: TGTGCCAGCAGGCCATCGCGGGACCCATATCGAGAGCAGTTCTTC. This codes for CASRPSRDPYREQFF.

The table lists this clone with a few counts. The chain is built from TRBV9 and TRBJ2-7; possibly TRBD2 for D (6 bases). The CDR3 runs to 15 residues. Germline CDR1 reads SGDLS; CDR2 reads YYNGEE. V dropped 4 bases and J dropped 0 bases, with 14 bases sitting between them. CDR3 sequence: CASSPEAGVSYEQYF. The CDR3 nucleotides read TGTGCCAGCAGCCCTGAAGCGGGTGTCTCCTACGAGCAGTACTTC.

V and J are TRBV7-2 and TRBJ1-1, with 7 bases lining up with TRBD1. The germline gives CDR1 SGHTA, CDR2 FQGNSA. The junction had 3 bases not matched to a gene; V was cut back by 1 base and J by 1 base. The CDR3 spans 15 residues. The CDR3 DNA follows: TGTGCCAGCAGCTTAGAGTCAGGGGGGAACACTGAAGCTTTCTTT. It yields the protein CASSLESGGNTEAFF.

The J gene is TRBJ1-5, the V gene TRBV30; TRBD1 matches at 9 bases. The CDR3 is 15 residues long. The trim removed 2 bases at V and 6 bases at J, leaving 8 bases unmatched. CDR1 is GTSNPN and CDR2 is SVGIG in the germline V gene (reference sequence). This CDR3 is CAWSTGQGAGQPQHF. Here the CDR3 DNA reads TGTGCCTGGAGTACGGGACAGGGCGCGGGTCAGCCCCAGCATTTT.

For the CDR3, the DNA is TGTGCCAGCAGTTACGAAGGGGCCATAGACAATGAGCAGTTCTTC. Translated: CASSYEGAIDNEQFF. This chain connects TRBV6-5 to TRBJ2-1, with D possibly TRBD1 on 5 matching bases. Germline V gene lookup returns CDR1 MNHEY and CDR2 SVGAGI. V was clipped by 2 bases and J by 5 bases, with 13 bases between them. The CDR3 runs to 15 residues.

This clone was picked up a small number of times. This rearrangement joins TRBV29-1 to TRBJ1-2; TRBD1 is a possible D gene (5 bases). There are 13 residues in the CDR3. V lost 1 base and J lost 6, with 12 bases in between. The germline V gene has CDR1 SQVTM and CDR2 ANQGSEA. The CDR3 spells CSVEGPGWDGYTF. In DNA form, the CDR3 reads TGCAGCGTTGAAGGTCCAGGGTGGGATGGCTACACCTTC.

The chain employs TRBV15 and TRBJ2-2; 10 bases agree with TRBD1. Germline V gives CDR1 LNHNV, CDR2 YYDKDF (reference sequence). The CDR3 is made up of 19 amino acids. Trimming at V came to 1 base and at J to 2 bases, leaving 10 bases not matched to a gene. The DNA for the CDR3 is TGTGCCACCAGCAGAGTGTGGGACAGGGGCAGGGAAAACACCGGGGAGCTGTTTTTT. Encoded protein: CATSRVWDRGRENTGELFF. Full variable domain (missing parts from reference TRBV15 and TRBJ2-2): DAMVIQNPRYQVTQFGKPVTLSCSQTLNHNVMYWYQQKSSQAPKLLFHYYDKDFNNEADTPDNFQSRRPNTSFCFLDIRSPGLGDTAMYLCATSRVWDRGRENTGELFFGEGSRLTVL.

The genes are TRBV7-9 and TRBJ2-5; 9 bases fit TRBD2. This CDR3 is 15 amino acids long. J lost 5 bases, V lost 4 bases, and 8 bases had no gene match. Germline CDR1 and CDR2: SEHNR and FQNEAQ (reference sequence). This chain's CDR3 is CASSYPGLAWETQYF. For the CDR3, the DNA is TGTGCCAGCAGCTACCCGGGACTAGCATGGGAGACCCAGTACTTC.

V gene TRBV5-1 combines with J gene TRBJ2-1, with 10 bases identical to TRBD2. The CDR3 extends over 17 amino acids. V gave up 4 bases and J gave up 6 bases; unmatched junction bases: 13. Germline V gene data show CDR1 as SGHRS and CDR2 as YFSETQ. The CDR3 DNA reads TGCGCCAGCAGCGTCAATCCCGGGACTAGCGTATTCAATGAGCAGTTCTTC. Protein product: CASSVNPGTSVFNEQFF.

V is TRBV2 and J is TRBJ1-2, with 8 nucleotides matching TRBD1. The V segment lost 7 bases and the J segment 9 bases; nucleotides outside the gene matches: 4. Germline CDR1 and CDR2: SNHLY and FYNNEI. The CDR3 covers 11 residues. CDR3 loop: CASNRGASYTF. The CDR3 region has the DNA TGTGCCAGCAACAGGGGGGCTAGCTACACCTTC.

This chain links TRBV27 with TRBJ2-2; 9 bases match TRBD1. The CDR3 sequence is 17 residues long. Germline CDR1 reads MNHEY; CDR2 reads SMNVEV (reference sequence). V was pared by 5 bases and J by 4 bases, with 11 bases of the junction left unmatched. The CDR3 DNA follows: TGTGCCAGCAGTCCCCCGCGACAGGGGGGCCCCACCGGGGAGCTGTTTTTT. As protein: CASSPPRQGGPTGELFF.